A single TCR beta chain is shown here with its context. The entry originates in a study of blood T cell repertoires in COVID-19. About the study: The samples span acute and convalescent COVID-19 from the United States, Italy and Spain. T cells, B-cell-depleted T cells, or PBMCs provided the cDNA or gDNA that served as material.

The trim removed 4 bases at V and 5 bases at J, leaving 8 bases unmatched. The germline gives CDR1 LGHDT, CDR2 YNNKEL (reference sequence). This CDR3 comprises 17 residues. Participant-given clinical history determined each cohort assignment. Profiling relied on immunoSEQ multiplex PCR, and the TCRdb table lists in-frame clones only, not all of them. The data show around 150,000 clones, with roughly four fifths seen just once and approximately 11% held by the top ten. This chain links TRBV3-1 (or the pseudogene TRBV3-2) with TRBJ2-5, with 15 bases matching TRBD2. This sequence originates from a man aged 50-59 years who had recovered from COVID-19. Sequencing was carried out using PBMCs or T cells enriched from blood (not recorded which). The CDR3 reads CASSPLPGLAGGETQYF. CDR3 nucleotides: TGTGCCAGCAGCCCTCTCCCCGGACTAGCGGGGGGGGAGACCCAGTACTTC.